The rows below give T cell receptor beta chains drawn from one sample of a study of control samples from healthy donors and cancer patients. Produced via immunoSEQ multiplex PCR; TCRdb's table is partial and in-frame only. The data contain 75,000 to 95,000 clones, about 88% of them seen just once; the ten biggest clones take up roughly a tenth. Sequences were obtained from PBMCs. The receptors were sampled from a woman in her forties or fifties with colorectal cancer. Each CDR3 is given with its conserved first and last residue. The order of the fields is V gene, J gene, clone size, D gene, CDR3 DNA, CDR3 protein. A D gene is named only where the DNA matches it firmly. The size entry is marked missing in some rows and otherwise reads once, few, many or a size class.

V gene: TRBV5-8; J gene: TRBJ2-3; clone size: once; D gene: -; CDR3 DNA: TGTGCCAGCAGCTGGGGGCAGACCACGATTACAGATACGCAGTATTTT; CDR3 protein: CASSWGQTTITDTQYF
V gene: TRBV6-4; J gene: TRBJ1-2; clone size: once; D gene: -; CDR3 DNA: TGTGCCAGCAGCCCGGAACAGGGAGCGAACTATGGCTACACCTTC; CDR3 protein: CASSPEQGANYGYTF
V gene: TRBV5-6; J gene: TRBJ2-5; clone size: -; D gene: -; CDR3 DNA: TGTGCCAGCAGCTGGGCCAGTTCAGAGACCCAGTACTTC; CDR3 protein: CASSWASSETQYF
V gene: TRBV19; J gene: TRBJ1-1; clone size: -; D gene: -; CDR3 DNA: TGTGCCAGTAGTATAGGGAGGGGGGGCAACACTGAAGCTTTCTTT; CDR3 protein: CASSIGRGGNTEAFF
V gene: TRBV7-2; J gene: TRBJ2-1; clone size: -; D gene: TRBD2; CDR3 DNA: TGTGCCAGCAGCTTATGGGAGGGCAATGAGCAGTTCTTC; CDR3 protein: CASSLWEGNEQFF
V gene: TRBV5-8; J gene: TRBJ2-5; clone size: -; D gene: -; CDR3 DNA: TGTGCCAGCACCCGGGGTAGGGCGCAAGAGACCCAGTACTTC; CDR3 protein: CASTRGRAQETQYF
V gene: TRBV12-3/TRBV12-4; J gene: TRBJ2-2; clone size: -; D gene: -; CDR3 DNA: TGTGCCAGCAGTGTTCTTAACACCGGGGAGCTGTTTTTT; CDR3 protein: CASSVLNTGELFF
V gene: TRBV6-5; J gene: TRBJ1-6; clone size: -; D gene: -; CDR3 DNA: TGTGCCAGCAGCGCCGGGACGGGGAATTCACCCCTCCACTTT; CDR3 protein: CASSAGTGNSPLHF
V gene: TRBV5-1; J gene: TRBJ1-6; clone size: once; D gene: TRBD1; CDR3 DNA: TGCGCCAGCAGCTTGGTGCCAGGGGGACAGTCACCCCTCCACTTT; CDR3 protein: CASSLVPGGQSPLHF
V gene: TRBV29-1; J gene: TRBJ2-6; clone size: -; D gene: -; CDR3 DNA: TGCAGCGGCCGAGGGGGGTCCGGGGCCAACGTCCTGACTTTC; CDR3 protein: CSGRGGSGANVLTF
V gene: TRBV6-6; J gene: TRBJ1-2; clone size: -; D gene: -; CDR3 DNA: TGTGCCAGCAGCCAGGGTGACTATGGCTACACCTTC; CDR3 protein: CASSQGDYGYTF
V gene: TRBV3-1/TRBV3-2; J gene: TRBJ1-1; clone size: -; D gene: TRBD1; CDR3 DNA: TGTGCCAGCAGCCAACCAGGGGGCCACACTGAAGCTTTCTTT; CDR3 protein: CASSQPGGHTEAFF
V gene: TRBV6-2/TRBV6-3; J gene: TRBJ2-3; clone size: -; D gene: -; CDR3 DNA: TGTGCCAGCAGTCCCCTCCGAGGGCCCACAGATACGCAGTATTTT; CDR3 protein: CASSPLRGPTDTQYF
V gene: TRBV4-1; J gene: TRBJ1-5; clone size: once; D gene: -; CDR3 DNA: TGCGCCAGCAGCCAAGATGGTCAGCTCAATCAGCCCCAGCATTTT; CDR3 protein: CASSQDGQLNQPQHF
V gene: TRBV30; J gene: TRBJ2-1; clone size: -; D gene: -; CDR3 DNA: TGTGCCTGGAGTGTAATGTACAATGAGCAGTTCTTC; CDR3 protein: CAWSVMYNEQFF
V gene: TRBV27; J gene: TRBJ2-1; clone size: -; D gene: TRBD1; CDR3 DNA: TGTGCCAGCAGTACACCGGGACAGGGTGGGAATGAGCAGTTCTTC; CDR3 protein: CASSTPGQGGNEQFF
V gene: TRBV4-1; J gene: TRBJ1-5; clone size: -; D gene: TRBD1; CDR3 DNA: TGCGCCAGCAGCCAGGTGACAGGGGCAAGCAATCAGCCCCAGCATTTT; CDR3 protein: CASSQVTGASNQPQHF
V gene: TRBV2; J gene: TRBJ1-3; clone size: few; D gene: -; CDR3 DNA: TGTGTCCTCGCGAGTGTCTCTGGAAACACCATATATTTT; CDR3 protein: CVLASVSGNTIYF
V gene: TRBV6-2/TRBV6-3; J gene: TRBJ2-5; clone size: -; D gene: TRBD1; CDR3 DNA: TGTGCCAGCAGCCTCGAGGGACAGGTTGTGGCGGAGACCCAGTACTTC; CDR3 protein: CASSLEGQVVAETQYF
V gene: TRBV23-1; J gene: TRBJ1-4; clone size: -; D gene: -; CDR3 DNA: TGCGCCAGCAGTCAATCTGGGACAAGAAGGGTTATCAGTGAAAAACTGTTTTTT; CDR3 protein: CASSQSGTRRVISEKLFF
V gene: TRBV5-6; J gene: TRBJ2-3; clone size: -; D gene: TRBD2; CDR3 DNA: TGTGCCAGCAGCCCAGCGGGGGCCCGCACAGATACGCAGTATTTT; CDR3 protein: CASSPAGARTDTQYF
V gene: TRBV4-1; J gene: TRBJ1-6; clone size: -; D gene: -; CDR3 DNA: TGCGCCAGCAGCCAATCCCCAGGGAACAGGAATTCACCCCTCCACTTT; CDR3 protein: CASSQSPGNRNSPLHF
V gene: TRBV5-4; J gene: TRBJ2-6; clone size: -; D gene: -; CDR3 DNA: TGTGCCAGCAGCCGCGCGAGGGGGGCCGTTTTCTCTGGGGCCAACGTCCTGACTTTC; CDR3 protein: CASSRARGAVFSGANVLTF
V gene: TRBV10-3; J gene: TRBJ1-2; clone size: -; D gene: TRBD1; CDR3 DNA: TGTGCCATCAGGTCCACCGGGACAGGAGGGACCTCCTATGGCTACACCTTC; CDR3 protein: CAIRSTGTGGTSYGYTF
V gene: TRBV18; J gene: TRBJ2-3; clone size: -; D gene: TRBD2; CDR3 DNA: TGTGCCAGCTTACCACCCGCCGGACTAGCGGGGGGAGATACGCAGTATTTT; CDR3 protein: CASLPPAGLAGGDTQYF
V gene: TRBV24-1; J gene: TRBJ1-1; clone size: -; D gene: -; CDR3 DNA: TGTGCCACGAGCAACTGGAACACTGAAGCTTTCTTT; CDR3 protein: CATSNWNTEAFF
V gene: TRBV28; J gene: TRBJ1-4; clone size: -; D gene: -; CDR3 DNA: TGTGCCAGCATTGGGCCAGGGTATGAAAAACTGTTTTTT; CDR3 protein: CASIGPGYEKLFF
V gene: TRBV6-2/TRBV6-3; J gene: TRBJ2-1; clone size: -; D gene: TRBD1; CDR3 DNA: TGTGCCAGCAGTTCGTCGGGGACAGGGAACAATGAGCAGTTCTTC; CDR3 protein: CASSSSGTGNNEQFF
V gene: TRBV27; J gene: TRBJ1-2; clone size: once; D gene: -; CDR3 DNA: TGTGCCAGCAGTTTAAGGGGGGGGGCCCCGTATGGCTACACCTTC; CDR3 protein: CASSLRGGAPYGYTF
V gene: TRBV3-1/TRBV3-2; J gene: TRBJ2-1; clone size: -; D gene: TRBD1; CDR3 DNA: TGTGCCAGCAGCTCGACAGGGCACGAGCAGTTCTTC; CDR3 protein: CASSSTGHEQFF